Each of the 8 T cell receptor beta chains below was sequenced from the same sample in a study of patients and donors after allogeneic stem cell transplantation. Via MiXCR, TCRdb re-called the RT-PCR reads, giving one row per CDR3 protein. The profile shows 150,000 to 200,000 distinct CDR3 sequences, approximately 22% of them singletons. Sequences were obtained from blood, either unsorted or a sorted T cell fraction (not recorded which). All receptors derive from a human donor who was either an allogeneic HSCT recipient or a stem cell or donor lymphocyte infusion donor (not recorded which). It is not recorded whose cells these are; they may come from a transplant donor.

This clonotype was counted a few times. The chain is built from TRBV7-7 and TRBJ1-1, with D possibly TRBD1 on 5 matching bases. Germline values: CDR1 SSHAT, CDR2 FNYEAQ (reference sequence). CDR3 length: 15 residues. V was pared by 1 base and J by 5 bases, with 14 bases between. This chain's CDR3 is CASSLVGQKGTEAFF. The CDR3 nucleotides read TGTGCCAGCAGCTTAGTCGGTCAAAAGGGGACTGAAGCTTTCTTT.

The rearrangement uses TRBV29-1 and TRBJ1-4; no firm D call. The V gene lost 7 bases and the J gene lost 5 bases, with 14 bases spanning the gap. The CDR3 has 13 residues. Germline CDR1 and CDR2: SQVTM and ANQGSEA. The CDR3 DNA reads TGCAGCGCCCGAGACACTCCAAATGAAAAACTGTTTTTT. It translates to CSARDTPNEKLFF.

CDR3: CASSYLESGYTDTQYF. The CDR3, as DNA: TGTGCCAGCAGTTACCTTGAAAGCGGTTACACAGATACGCAGTATTTT. The V gene is TRBV6-2 or TRBV6-3, the J gene TRBJ2-3; a weak D match, TRBD2 (5 bases). V lost 2 bases and J lost 2, with 14 bases in between. The CDR3 loop spans 16 amino acids. The germline gives CDR1 MNHEY, CDR2 SVGEGT.

J is TRBJ2-5 and V is TRBV5-1; no clear D. The CDR3 runs 14 residues. V lost 0 bases and J 2 bases, leaving 8 bases between the germline ends. CDR1 and CDR2 from the germline V gene are SGHRS and YFSETQ. The CDR3, as DNA: TGCGCCAGCAGCTTGGCGACCGTTCAAGAGACCCAGTACTTC. Translated: CASSLATVQETQYF.

This clonotype was counted between two and nine times. The chain is built from TRBV9 and TRBJ1-1, with 7 bases lining up with TRBD1. V shed 0 bases and J 7 bases; nucleotides not matched to a gene: 3. The CDR3 is 13 residues long. Germline CDR1 reads SGDLS; CDR2 reads YYNGEE. Here the CDR3 DNA reads TGTGCCAGCAGCGTAGGGCAGGGGGGTGAAGCTTTCTTT. This sequence encodes CASSVGQGGEAFF.

This clonotype was detected ten times or more. The chain couples TRBV4-2 to TRBJ1-4; tentatively, D is TRBD1 (5 bases). Germline lookup yields CDR1 LGHNA and CDR2 YNFKEQ. V lost 4 bases to trimming and J lost 4 bases, with 16 bases between them. This CDR3 is built from 16 residues. The CDR3 here is CASSRADGAGNEKLFF. CDR3 bases: TGTGCCAGCAGCCGAGCGGACGGGGCCGGTAATGAAAAACTGTTTTTT.

The chain links TRBV5-6 to TRBJ2-7; 10 nucleotides match TRBD2. Germline-derived CDR1 and CDR2 are SGHDT and YYEEEE. Trimming removed 1 base from V and 1 base from J; junction bases left unmatched: 2. This CDR3 comprises 15 residues. The CDR3 protein is CASSLIAGGSYEQYF. The DNA for the CDR3 is TGTGCCAGCAGCTTGATAGCGGGGGGATCCTACGAGCAGTACTTC.

This sequence joins TRBV3-1 and TRBJ2-3; 14 bases map to TRBD2. CDR1 is LGHDT and CDR2 is YNNKEL in the germline V gene (reference sequence). Trimming removed 2 bases from V and 1 base from J; junction bases left unmatched: 14. This CDR3 is built from 21 residues. CDR3 region: CASSQLPGTSGGHYGTDTQYF. In DNA form, the CDR3 reads TGTGCCAGCAGCCAATTACCCGGGACTAGCGGGGGCCACTACGGCACAGATACGCAGTATTTT.